This TCR beta chain was identified during a study of cytomegalovirus exposure and HLA in healthy donors. Looking at the study overall: Among 350 to 500 genotyped donors, around 80% fell in the Caucasian-associated ancestry cluster. Regarding the study as a whole: Available immune exposure information was restricted to CMV serostatus only. Among TCR beta chains of equal frequency, HLA-associated ones were more clonally expanded in a later analysis.

V was clipped by 5 bases and J by 11 bases; unmatched bases: 19. The length of the CDR3 is 16 residues. The germline V gene has CDR1 SEHNR and CDR2 FQNEAQ (reference sequence). PCR used 60 Vbeta primers and 13 Jbeta primers. The repertoire was sequenced with immunoSEQ multiplex PCR; TCRdb's copy has only in-frame clones and lacks some. The sample lists about 190,000 clones, under 80% seen once, with over 4% in the top ten. On this clone itself: Its specificity is not known.

Sequencing used PBMCs. The V call is TRBV7-9, the J call TRBJ1-1; 8 bases match TRBD1. This TCR derives from a man aged 25 to 40 in good health and CMV-seropositive. CDR3 nucleotides: TGTGCCAGCAGCCCATTGGAAGGGACAGGTCATCCGGGGGCTTTCTTT. Protein: CASSPLEGTGHPGAFF.